This T cell receptor (beta chain) was obtained from a study of cytomegalovirus exposure and HLA in healthy donors. Notes on the study in general: V- and J-gene trimming in TCR beta was tied to a missense DCLRE1C variant by an analysis performed later. Cytomegalovirus association was listed for approximately 150 TCR beta chains. Sequence variants that were highly shared formed a cluster that was likely a sequencing artifact.

This CDR3 is built from 14 residues. Germline V gives CDR1 SEHNR, CDR2 FQNEAQ (reference sequence). Trimming removed 2 bases from V and 12 bases from J, with 16 bases in between. This PCR relied on a set of 60 Vbeta primers and 13 Jbeta primers. Authors' processing steps: The count from a later analysis was tens of millions of unique TCR beta chains, 9 million to 12 million of them shared. TCRdb's table, derived via immunoSEQ multiplex PCR, lists solely in-frame clones and lacks some. V and J calls and clone size come straight from that table; D and trimming were deduced from the DNA. The table shows tens of thousands of clones, with 65% to 85% occurring only once. As regards this clone: The antigen is unknown.

The chain joins TRBV7-9 to TRBJ1-4; D is perhaps TRBD1 (5 bases). The TCR sequence derives from a woman under 40 in good health and CMV-seronegative. The sequenced sample consisted of PBMCs. CDR3 region: CASSLRTGGVELFF. The CDR3 DNA reads as TGTGCCAGCAGCTTAAGAACCGGAGGGGTGGAACTGTTTTTT.